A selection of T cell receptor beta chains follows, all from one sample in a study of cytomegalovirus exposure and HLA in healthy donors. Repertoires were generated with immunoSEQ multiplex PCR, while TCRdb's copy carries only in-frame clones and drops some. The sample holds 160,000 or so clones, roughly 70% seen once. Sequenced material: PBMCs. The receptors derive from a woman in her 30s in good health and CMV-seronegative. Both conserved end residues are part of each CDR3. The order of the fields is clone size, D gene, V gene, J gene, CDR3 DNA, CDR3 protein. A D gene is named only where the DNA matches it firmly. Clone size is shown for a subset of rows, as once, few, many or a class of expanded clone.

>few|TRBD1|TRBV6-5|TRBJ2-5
TGTGCCAGCAGGCGAACCGGGACAGCCGGTTACTCCCAGTACTTC
CASRRTGTAGYSQYF
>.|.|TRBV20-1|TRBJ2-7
TGCAGTGCTAGAGCCGGTTACGAGCAGTACTTC
CSARAGYEQYF
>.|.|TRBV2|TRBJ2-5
TGTGCCAGCAGGCTCAGACTAGTCGGTGAGACCCAGTACTTC
CASRLRLVGETQYF
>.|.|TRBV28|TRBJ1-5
TGTGCCAGCACCCCATTGGAGGGCTATAGCAATCAGCCCCAGCATTTT
CASTPLEGYSNQPQHF
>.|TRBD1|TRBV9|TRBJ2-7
TGTGCCAGCAGCAGAACCCGGGACAGGGCTTCCTACGAGCAGTACTTC
CASSRTRDRASYEQYF
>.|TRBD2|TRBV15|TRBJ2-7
TGTGCCACCAGCAGGAAGCGGGGGGGGAGCTCCTACGAGCAGTACTTC
CATSRKRGGSSYEQYF
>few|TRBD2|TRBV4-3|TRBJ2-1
TGCGCCAGCAGCCTCTCGACCGAGACTAGCAGAAATGAGCAGTTCTTC
CASSLSTETSRNEQFF
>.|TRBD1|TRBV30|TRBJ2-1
TGTGCCTGGAGTTTGGGACAGGGATCCTACAATGAGCAGTTCTTC
CAWSLGQGSYNEQFF
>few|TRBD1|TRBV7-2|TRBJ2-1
TGTGCCAGCAGCTTAGAACAGGGGGCTTACAATGAGCAGTTCTTC
CASSLEQGAYNEQFF
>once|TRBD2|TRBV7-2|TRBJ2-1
TGTGCCAGCAGCGTCTCTAGCGGGGGCTTGTACAATGAGCAGTTCTTC
CASSVSSGGLYNEQFF
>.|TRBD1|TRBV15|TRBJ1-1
TGTGCCACCAGCAGGTCAGGACAGGGGGCTTGGGGAGCTTTCTTT
CATSRSGQGAWGAFF
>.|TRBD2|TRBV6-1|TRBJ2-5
TGTGCCAGCAGACCTGGGGGGGGTAAGGTTTGGACCCAGTACTTC
CASRPGGGKVWTQYF
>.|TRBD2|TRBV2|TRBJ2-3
TGTGCCAGCAGTGACTATAGCGGGAGTGTATATACGCAGTATTTT
CASSDYSGSVYTQYF
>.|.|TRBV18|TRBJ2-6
TGTGCCAGCTCACCATTCCAGCGGGCAAGCTCTGGGGCCAACGTCCTGACTTTC
CASSPFQRASSGANVLTF
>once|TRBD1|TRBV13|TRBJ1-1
TGTGCCAGCAGCACGCCAGCTTCGACAGGGTGGATCACTGAAGCTTTCTTT
CASSTPASTGWITEAFF
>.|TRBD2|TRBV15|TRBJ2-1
TGTGCCACCAGCAGCCAGCGGGAGTACGGTGAGCAGTTCTTC
CATSSQREYGEQFF
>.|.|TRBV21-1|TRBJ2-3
TGTGCCAGCAGCAAGTATAGCGGGCCCAATCATACGCAGTATTTT
CASSKYSGPNHTQYF
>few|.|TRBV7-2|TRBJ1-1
TGTGCCAGCAGCGTACAGGACACTGAAGCTTTCTTT
CASSVQDTEAFF
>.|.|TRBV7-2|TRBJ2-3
TGTGCCAGCAGCGCCTCCCTGGGACTCGGCACAGATACGCAGTATTTT
CASSASLGLGTDTQYF
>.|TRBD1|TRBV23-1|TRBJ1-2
TGCGCCAGCAGACAGGGGATTAGTGGCTACACCTTC
CASRQGISGYTF
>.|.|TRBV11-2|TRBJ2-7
TGTGCCAGCAGCCCAGGCCACGAGCAGTACTTC
CASSPGHEQYF
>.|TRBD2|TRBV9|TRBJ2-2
TGTGCCAGCAGCCCCCGGATAGCGGGGTCGAACACCGGGGAGCTGTTTTTT
CASSPRIAGSNTGELFF
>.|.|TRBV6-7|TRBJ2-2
TGTGCCAGCAGTTACTTCTTCGGGACACACACCGGGGAGCTGTTTTTT
CASSYFFGTHTGELFF
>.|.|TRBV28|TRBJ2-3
TGTGCCAGCAGAATTTCGGCGGGGAGCACAGATACGCAGTATTTT
CASRISAGSTDTQYF
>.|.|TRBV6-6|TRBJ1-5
TGTGCCAGCAGCAACAGGTATAGCAATCAGCCCCAGCATTTT
CASSNRYSNQPQHF
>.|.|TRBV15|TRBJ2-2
TGTGCCACCAGGGGAGCCGGGGAGCTGTTTTTT
CATRGAGELFF
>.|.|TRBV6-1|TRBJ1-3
TGTGCCAGCAGACAGGGTTCGCCTGGAAACACCATATATTTT
CASRQGSPGNTIYF
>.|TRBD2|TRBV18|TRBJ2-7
TGTGCCAGCTCCCAAGTACTAGCGGGAACCTACGAGCAGTACTTC
CASSQVLAGTYEQYF